Detailed here is one T cell receptor (beta chain). The germline V gene has CDR1 SGHNT and CDR2 YYREEE (reference sequence). CDR3 length: 15 amino acids. With 2 bases clipped from V and 0 bases from J, the junction kept 2 bases outside the gene matches. The entry originates in a study of blood T cell repertoires in COVID-19. Overall study: Sites in the United States, Italy and Spain provided acute and convalescent COVID-19 samples.

As processed by the authors: Amplification of reference gene primers provided the estimated nucleated cell counts. Some clones are missing from TCRdb's copy, which holds only in-frame ones; the method was immunoSEQ multiplex PCR. That table is the source of V, J and clone size, and D and trimming were worked out from the DNA. The sample consists of approximately 140,000 clones, 85% to 90% of them appearing once. The clonotype comes from a woman aged 55-70 years with acute or convalescent COVID-19. The specimen was peripheral blood. V gene TRBV5-4 combines with J gene TRBJ1-3; 7 bases align to TRBD1. Here the CDR3 DNA reads TGTGCCAGCAGCTTCCAGGGGGGCTCTGGAAACACCATATATTTT. It yields the protein CASSFQGGSGNTIYF.